This passage covers 5 T cell receptor beta chains from one sample sequenced in a study of OX40 agonist ivuxolimab in advanced cancers. Clones were sequenced by immunoSEQ multiplex PCR, and TCRdb holds only the in-frame ones, with some missing. The repertoire holds tens of thousands of clones, 70% to 90% seen once, with approximately 5.1% in the top ten. This specimen was CD4+ or CD8+ T cells sorted from blood, taken in a trial of the OX40 agonist ivuxolimab. These receptors came from an adult with an advanced solid tumor such as melanoma, head and neck, liver or kidney cancer.

The chain carries TRBV7-7 and TRBJ2-2, with 7 bases lining up with TRBD2. V lost 5 bases to trimming and J lost 4 bases; unmatched junction nucleotides: 7. The CDR3 length is 15 residues. The germline gives CDR1 SSHAT, CDR2 FNYEAQ (reference sequence). Here the CDR3 DNA reads TGTGCCAGCAGCCCCCGATCGGGGGGCACCGGGGAGCTGTTTTTT. Its translation: CASSPRSGGTGELFF. Drawing the rest from reference TRBV7-7 and TRBJ2-2, the complete variable domain is GAGVSQSPRYKVTKRGQDVTLRCDPISSHATLYWYQQALGQGPEFLTYFNYEAQPDKSGLPSDRFSAERPEGSISTLTIQRTEQRDSAMYRCASSPRSGGTGELFFGEGSRLTVL.

The J gene is TRBJ2-2, the V gene TRBV5-6; no clear D. The germline V gene encodes CDR1 SGHDT and CDR2 YYEEEE. Trimming took 5 bases from V and 8 from J, leaving 10 bases between them. The CDR3 runs 12 residues. The CDR3 DNA follows: TGTGCCAGCAGAACTTATTCGGGGGAGCTGTTTTTT. Its translation is CASRTYSGELFF.

The CDR3: CASNRLAGGPYEQYF. The DNA of the CDR3 is TGTGCCAGCAACCGACTAGCGGGAGGGCCCTACGAGCAGTACTTC. The rearrangement joins TRBV5-8 to TRBJ2-7, with 14 bases aligning to TRBD2. The germline V gene encodes CDR1 SGHTS and CDR2 YDEGEE. J was trimmed by 2 bases and V by 6 bases; bases with no gene match: 4. This CDR3 is built from 15 residues. The variable domain in full, with the rest retrieved from reference TRBV5-8 and TRBJ2-7, is EAGVTQSPTHLIKTRGQQATLRCSPISGHTSVYWYQQALGLGLQFLLWYDEGEERNRGNFPPRFSGRQFPNYSSELNVNALELEDSALYLCASNRLAGGPYEQYFGPGTRLTVT.

A few counts support this clone. The rearrangement links TRBV5-1 to TRBJ2-3, with 9 positions matching TRBD1. The CDR3 totals 15 residues. The germline V gene encodes CDR1 SGHRS and CDR2 YFSETQ. Trimming removed 1 base from V and 5 bases from J; junction bases left unmatched: 5. The CDR3 loop is CASSLTGTGLDTQYF. As DNA, the CDR3 is TGCGCCAGCAGCTTGACCGGGACAGGGCTAGATACGCAGTATTTT.

The rearrangement uses TRBV10-3 and TRBJ2-3; 7 positions match TRBD2. This CDR3 has 14 residues. V shed 6 bases, J shed 4 bases, and the junction held 7 bases outside the gene matches. From germline, CDR1 is ENHRY and CDR2 SYGVKD. The CDR3 spells CAIRPGGVADTQYF. DNA of the CDR3: TGTGCCATCAGGCCGGGGGGAGTAGCAGATACGCAGTATTTT.